This is a list of T cell receptor beta chains from one sample in a study of cytomegalovirus exposure and HLA in healthy donors. Profiled with immunoSEQ multiplex PCR; TCRdb holds only in-frame clones, not every one. The sample shows around 100,000 clones, roughly 71% of them seen only once. Sequencing was carried out using PBMCs. The source is a man in his late teens or twenties in good health and CMV-seropositive. Both conserved end residues are part of each CDR3. Each record gives: clone size, J gene, V gene, D gene, CDR3 protein, CDR3 DNA. A D gene is named only where the DNA matches it firmly. Not all rows give a size; the values are once, few, many and, for expanded clones, a class.

-,TRBJ1-1,TRBV7-9,-,CASSFGFMNTEAFF,TGTGCCAGCAGCTTCGGGTTTATGAACACTGAAGCTTTCTTT
few,TRBJ1-5,TRBV6-1,TRBD1,CASSEESGTGHQPQHF,TGTGCCAGCAGTGAGGAATCCGGGACAGGGCATCAGCCCCAGCATTTT
-,TRBJ2-5,TRBV4-1,-,CASSQDPPEGGGWETQYF,TGCGCCAGCAGCCAAGACCCTCCAGAGGGGGGGGGCTGGGAGACCCAGTACTTC
few,TRBJ2-1,TRBV27,-,CASTGGYNEQFF,TGTGCCAGCACGGGCGGGTACAATGAGCAGTTCTTC
-,TRBJ2-2,TRBV7-8,TRBD2,CASRPGGTGELFF,TGTGCCAGCAGGCCGGGGGGGACCGGGGAGCTGTTTTTT
few,TRBJ2-5,TRBV7-9,TRBD2,CASSLTTSGQETQYF,TGTGCCAGCAGCCTGACGACTAGCGGGCAAGAGACCCAGTACTTC
few,TRBJ2-2,TRBV28,TRBD1,CASRARTGDTGELFF,TGTGCCAGCAGGGCGCGGACAGGGGACACCGGGGAGCTGTTTTTT
-,TRBJ1-4,TRBV11-2,-,CASSPWEDTTNEKLFF,TGTGCCAGCAGCCCTTGGGAGGACACAACTAATGAAAAACTGTTTTTT
-,TRBJ1-6,TRBV5-1,-,CASSRQELSSYNSPLHF,TGCGCCAGCAGTCGTCAGGAATTGAGCTCCTATAATTCACCCCTCCACTTT
-,TRBJ1-4,TRBV6-4,TRBD1,CASSPTGASEKLFF,TGTGCCAGCAGCCCTACAGGGGCAAGTGAAAAACTGTTTTTT
-,TRBJ2-7,TRBV15,-,CATSESGDSYEQYF,TGTGCCACCAGCGAATCAGGGGACTCCTACGAGCAGTACTTC
-,TRBJ2-3,TRBV30,-,CAWSLLDTQYF,TGTGCCTGGAGTCTGTTGGATACGCAGTATTTT
-,TRBJ2-3,TRBV11-3,TRBD2,CASRGLAGGVDTQYF,TGTGCCAGCAGAGGGCTAGCGGGGGGGGTCGATACGCAGTATTTT
few,TRBJ2-3,TRBV2,-,CASSEGGGGYTDTQYF,TGTGCCAGCAGTGAAGGGGGTGGGGGCTACACAGATACGCAGTATTTT
-,TRBJ2-3,TRBV9,-,CASSAQGTRTDTQYF,TGTGCCAGCAGCGCCCAGGGGACCCGCACAGATACGCAGTATTTT
-,TRBJ2-5,TRBV19,TRBD1,CASRETGGRETQYF,TGTGCCAGTAGAGAGACAGGGGGCAGAGAGACCCAGTACTTC
few,TRBJ1-1,TRBV7-6,-,CASSLFRDTEAFF,TGTGCCAGCAGCTTATTTCGGGACACTGAAGCTTTCTTT
once,TRBJ2-7,TRBV28,TRBD2,CASSFGGIHSYEQYF,TGTGCCAGCAGTTTCGGGGGGATCCACTCCTACGAGCAGTACTTC
once,TRBJ2-6,TRBV2,TRBD2,CASSGRGGRTGANVLTF,TGTGCCAGCAGTGGGCGCGGGGGGCGTACTGGGGCCAACGTCCTGACTTTC
-,TRBJ2-2,TRBV10-2,TRBD2,CASRGGFRTGELFF,TGCGCCAGCAGGGGGGGGTTTCGGACCGGGGAGCTGTTTTTT
-,TRBJ1-6,TRBV28,-,CASIPGGETWSPLHF,TGTGCCAGCATCCCAGGAGGGGAAACTTGGTCACCCCTCCACTTT
-,TRBJ2-1,TRBV7-2,-,CASSLGGGVSYNEQFF,TGTGCCAGCAGCTTAGGAGGGGGGGTGTCCTACAATGAGCAGTTCTTC
-,TRBJ1-1,TRBV5-6,-,CASHYRQAYLNTEAFF,TGTGCCAGCCACTACCGACAGGCTTATTTGAACACTGAAGCTTTCTTT
-,TRBJ1-2,TRBV2,TRBD1,CASSKGQDLGYTF,TGTGCCAGCAGTAAGGGACAGGATCTCGGCTACACCTTC
-,TRBJ1-6,TRBV19,TRBD1,CASSIQTGSSPLHF,TGTGCCAGTAGTATTCAGACAGGGAGTTCACCCCTCCACTTT
-,TRBJ1-1,TRBV9,TRBD1,CASSSGTGRGKNTEAFF,TGTGCCAGCAGCTCCGGGACAGGGAGGGGGAAGAACACTGAAGCTTTCTTT
-,TRBJ2-7,TRBV2,-,CASSELRDEQYF,TGTGCCAGCAGTGAATTGAGGGACGAGCAGTACTTC
-,TRBJ1-1,TRBV5-1,-,CASSRSGAEAFF,TGCGCCAGCAGTCGTTCAGGGGCTGAAGCTTTCTTT
few,TRBJ2-1,TRBV7-9,TRBD2,CASRPSGGPYNEQFF,TGTGCCAGCAGACCTAGCGGGGGACCCTACAATGAGCAGTTCTTC
-,TRBJ2-2,TRBV13,-,CASRLTGFANTGELFF,TGTGCCAGCAGACTCACGGGGTTCGCGAACACCGGGGAGCTGTTTTTT
-,TRBJ1-2,TRBV28,-,CASSFSGFGYTF,TGTGCCAGCAGTTTTTCAGGGTTTGGCTACACCTTC
-,TRBJ1-2,TRBV5-6,TRBD1,CASSLGGQYYGYTF,TGTGCCAGCAGCTTGGGGGGACAGTACTATGGCTACACCTTC
-,TRBJ1-3,TRBV6-6,TRBD1,CASSTRQGSSGNTIYF,TGTGCCAGCAGTACACGACAGGGGTCCTCTGGAAACACCATATATTTT
-,TRBJ2-5,TRBV7-9,TRBD2,CASSLRLAGGPETQYF,TGTGCCAGCAGCCTTCGACTAGCGGGGGGGCCCGAGACCCAGTACTTC
-,TRBJ1-2,TRBV18,-,CASSPILQDIYGYTF,TGTGCCAGCTCACCAATCCTGCAGGACATCTATGGCTACACCTTC
-,TRBJ2-7,TRBV27,TRBD2,CASSGLAGEQYF,TGTGCCAGCAGTGGGCTAGCGGGCGAGCAGTACTTC
-,TRBJ2-1,TRBV6-1,-,CASSQVSSYNEQFF,TGTGCCAGCAGTCAGGTGTCTTCCTACAATGAGCAGTTCTTC
-,TRBJ1-1,TRBV5-4,-,CASSLEWATNTEAFF,TGTGCCAGCAGCTTGGAATGGGCGACGAACACTGAAGCTTTCTTT
-,TRBJ1-5,TRBV21-1,-,CASSNPDRAGNQPQHF,TGTGCCAGCAGCAATCCGGACAGGGCAGGCAATCAGCCCCAGCATTTT
few,TRBJ2-7,TRBV28,-,CASSSAGKGAYEQYF,TGTGCCAGCAGTTCAGCGGGTAAAGGGGCCTACGAGCAGTACTTC
few,TRBJ2-7,TRBV11-3,-,CASSWDSFSYEQYF,TGTGCCAGCAGCTGGGACTCATTCTCCTACGAGCAGTACTTC
-,TRBJ2-3,TRBV28,TRBD2,CASSSLGLGVSGTQYF,TGTGCCAGCAGTTCGCTCGGACTAGGGGTCTCGGGTACGCAGTATTTT
-,TRBJ2-5,TRBV7-9,-,CASSLATGIGETQYF,TGTGCCAGCAGCTTAGCGACGGGAATCGGGGAGACCCAGTACTTC
-,TRBJ2-3,TRBV2,TRBD2,CASRRAGDTDTQYF,TGTGCCAGCAGGCGGGCGGGGGACACAGATACGCAGTATTTT
-,TRBJ2-1,TRBV7-2,TRBD2,CASSLDGSGIYNEQFF,TGTGCCAGCAGCTTAGATGGCAGCGGGATATACAATGAGCAGTTCTTC
few,TRBJ2-5,TRBV6-5,-,CASSPEGRIEETQYF,TGTGCCAGCAGTCCAGAGGGTCGAATTGAGGAGACCCAGTACTTC
-,TRBJ2-7,TRBV19,-,CASSIGGAIAYEQYF,TGTGCCAGTAGTATAGGTGGGGCCATCGCCTACGAGCAGTACTTC
few,TRBJ2-6,TRBV21-1,-,CASSKGTGALCSGANVLTF,TGTGCCAGCAGCAAGGGGACAGGGGCCCTGTGCTCTGGGGCCAACGTCCTGACTTTC
-,TRBJ2-3,TRBV7-6,-,CASSSSGLNTDTQYF,TGTGCCAGCAGCTCCTCCGGACTGAACACAGATACGCAGTATTTT
-,TRBJ2-6,TRBV5-1,-,CASSLIPGTGANVLTF,TGCGCCAGCAGCTTGATTCCAGGGACTGGGGCCAACGTCCTGACTTTC
-,TRBJ1-3,TRBV5-1,TRBD1,CASSPGDRSSGNTIYF,TGCGCCAGCAGCCCCGGGGACAGGTCCTCTGGAAACACCATATATTTT
-,TRBJ1-1,TRBV2,TRBD1,CASRGQGYTEAFF,TGTGCCAGCAGGGGACAGGGGTACACTGAAGCTTTCTTT
-,TRBJ1-3,TRBV7-9,-,CASSSQQTPGNTIYF,TGTGCCAGCAGCTCTCAGCAGACTCCGGGAAACACCATATATTTT
-,TRBJ1-1,TRBV28,TRBD1,CASSWGQGEAFF,TGTGCCAGCAGTTGGGGACAGGGAGAAGCTTTCTTT
-,TRBJ1-1,TRBV2,-,CASTEGRDAFF,TGTGCCAGCACCGAGGGGAGGGACGCTTTCTTT